Presented here are 25 T cell receptor beta chains from one specimen sequenced in a study of human T cells and chemical hapten exposure. The time point here: healthy volunteer bleed at 2 weeks. The authors extracted total RNA from unfractionated whole blood. TCRdb processed the RACE reads anew with MiXCR; each CDR3 protein has one entry. Found here are 130,000 or so distinct CDR3 sequences, 9% to 10% of them singletons; the top ten hold 1.5% to 2%. Sequenced input: whole blood. All receptors derive from a male donor in good health. Some clones in this sample may be carry-over from other donors' samples.

In its sample, this clonotype was seen a few times. The V and J genes are TRBV12-3 or TRBV12-4 and TRBJ2-1; 8 bases match TRBD2. Unmatched junction bases numbered 12, after V lost 10 bases and J lost 7 bases. CDR3 size: 14 residues. This chain's CDR3 is CATQVPGGGNEQFF. The CDR3 DNA reads as TGTGCCACCCAGGTCCCGGGGGGGGGAAATGAGCAGTTCTTC.

The J gene is TRBJ2-7, the V gene TRBV12-3 or TRBV12-4; perhaps D is TRBD1 or TRBD2 (5 bases each). V lost 4 bases to trimming and J lost 5 bases, with 15 bases between them. The CDR3 is 14 residues long. The CDR3 protein is CASSSFQGVHEQYF. Written as DNA, the CDR3 is TGTGCCAGCAGTTCTTTCCAGGGAGTCCACGAGCAGTACTTC.

The J gene is TRBJ2-7, the V gene TRBV29-1, with 7 bases that match TRBD1. V lost 3 bases, J lost 2 bases, and 16 bases stayed unmatched. The CDR3 consists of 17 residues. Germline CDR1 reads SQVTM; CDR2 reads ANQGSEA. CDR3 amino acids: CSVDTGDFYSGAYEQYF. In nucleotides, the CDR3 is TGCAGCGTTGATACAGGGGATTTTTATTCCGGGGCCTACGAGCAGTACTTC.

This clonotype was seen a handful of times. V gene TRBV12-3 or TRBV12-4 combines with J gene TRBJ1-5, with TRBD1 identical over 9 bases. There are 14 residues in the CDR3. The trim removed 8 bases at V and 4 bases at J, leaving 6 bases unmatched. The CDR3 here is CASGDDRGNQPQHF. CDR3 nucleotides: TGTGCCAGCGGGGATGACAGGGGGAATCAGCCCCAGCATTTT.

This clonotype was recorded at least ten times. The V call is TRBV29-1, the J call TRBJ2-7; the D gene could be TRBD1 or TRBD2 (5 bases each). Germline V gene sequence: CDR1 SQVTM, CDR2 ANQGSEA. Trimming left V 1 base short and J 0 bases short, with 10 bases between. The CDR3 has 14 amino acids. CDR3 nucleotides: TGCAGCGTTGAAGCTTACGGGGCCTCCTACGAGCAGTACTTC. It is translated as CSVEAYGASYEQYF.

The chain has TRBV7-9 and TRBJ1-1; TRBD1 matches 7 bases. With 5 bases clipped from V and 4 bases from J, the junction kept 10 bases outside the gene matches. The V gene's germline CDR1 is SEHNR and CDR2 FQNEAQ (reference sequence). The CDR3 is made up of 15 amino acids. CDR3: CASSLRQGLSTEAFF. The CDR3 DNA sequence: TGTGCCAGCAGCCTAAGACAGGGATTGAGCACTGAAGCTTTCTTT.

The table lists this clonotype with a few counts. This chain connects TRBV9 to TRBJ2-5; 7 bases align to TRBD2. CDR3 length equals 15 residues. Trimming removed 2 bases from V and 1 base from J; junction bases left unmatched: 5. Germline CDR1 is SGDLS and CDR2 is YYNGEE. CDR3 in amino acids: CASSVASGSQETQYF. The CDR3, as DNA: TGTGCCAGCAGCGTCGCTAGCGGTTCCCAAGAGACCCAGTACTTC.

The rearrangement links TRBV3-1 to TRBJ2-2; TRBD2 aligns across 7 bases. CDR1 and CDR2 (germline): LGHDT, YNNKEL (reference sequence). CDR3 length equals 16 residues. Trimming cost V 2 bases and J 3 bases; bases outside gene matches: 6. Here the CDR3 DNA reads TGTGCCAGCAGCCAATCTTCAGCGGGGTACACCGGGGAGCTGTTTTTT. Its protein product is CASSQSSAGYTGELFF.

This sequence joins TRBV10-3 and TRBJ2-5; 8 positions agree with TRBD2. Germline trimming cut 10 bases from V and 1 base from J; bases unmatched to any gene: 8. From germline, CDR1 is ENHRY and CDR2 SYGVKD. The CDR3 runs to 14 residues. The CDR3 protein is CATAPTSGQETQYF. As DNA, the CDR3 is TGTGCCACCGCCCCCACTAGCGGCCAAGAGACCCAGTACTTC.

This clonotype showed up many times. This chain links TRBV4-3 with TRBJ2-7; D tentatively fits TRBD1 or TRBD2 (5 bases each). V was pared by 0 bases and J by 6 bases, with 15 bases between. The germline V gene encodes CDR1 LGHNA and CDR2 YSLEER. This CDR3 is built from 15 residues. As DNA, the CDR3 is TGCGCCAGCAGCCAAGATTGGGACGAGAGGGTCGAGCAGTACTTC. Translation gives CASSQDWDERVEQYF.

J is TRBJ2-3 and V is TRBV7-9; D gene unclear. This CDR3 comprises 15 residues. Trimming removed 2 bases at V and 0 bases at J, with 9 bases between. Germline V gene data show CDR1 as SEHNR and CDR2 as FQNEAQ (reference sequence). CDR3 nucleotides: TGTGCCAGCAGCTTAAGCGCTAGAAGCACAGATACGCAGTATTTT. It specifies CASSLSARSTDTQYF.

J is TRBJ2-3 and V is TRBV20-1; 8 nucleotides match TRBD2. Germline assignment: CDR1 DFQATT and CDR2 SNEGSKA (reference sequence). This CDR3 is 15 amino acids long. V was clipped by 6 bases and J by 4 bases; unmatched bases: 12. CDR3 nucleotide sequence: TGCAGTGCCTTTCTTAGCGGGACTTGGGCAGATACGCAGTATTTT. This sequence encodes CSAFLSGTWADTQYF.

This clonotype came up a few times. The V gene is TRBV29-1, the J gene TRBJ2-7; D may correspond to TRBD1 or TRBD2 (6 bases each). Germline CDR1 is SQVTM and CDR2 is ANQGSEA. The CDR3 totals 13 residues. V was cut by 3 bases and J by 3 bases, with 12 bases left in between. The CDR3 DNA is TGCAGCGTTGAGGAGGGACAATTCTACGAGCAGTACTTC. Amino acid sequence: CSVEEGQFYEQYF.

This clonotype was seen a handful of times. The gene calls are TRBV6-2 or TRBV6-3 and TRBJ1-2; 9 bases are shared with TRBD1. The length of the CDR3 is 16 residues. Germline V gene data show CDR1 as MNHEY and CDR2 as SVGEGT. Trimming cost V 5 bases and J 4 bases; bases outside gene matches: 11. CDR3 nucleotide sequence: TGTGCCAGCAGTCTCATCCGGGACAGGGCCTTCTATGGCTACACCTTC. Encoded protein: CASSLIRDRAFYGYTF.

V is TRBV18 and J is TRBJ1-4; D is unclear. The CDR3 covers 15 residues. Germline-derived CDR1 and CDR2 are KGHSH and LQKENI. The germline V and J ends were trimmed by 1 base and 2 bases, with 8 bases remaining between them. The CDR3 here is CASSPQEETNEKLFF. CDR3 nucleotides: TGTGCCAGCTCACCACAGGAAGAGACTAATGAAAAACTGTTTTTT. The full variable domain, in which reference TRBV18 and TRBJ1-4 provide the parts outside the CDR3, is NAGVMQNPRHLVRRRGQEARLRCSPMKGHSHVYWYRQLPEEGLKFMVYLQKENIIDESGMPKERFSAEFPKEGPSILRIQQVVRGDSAAYFCASSPQEETNEKLFFGSGTQLSVL.

The chain has TRBV21-1 and TRBJ1-3. TRBV21-1 is termed a pseudogene. The CDR3 covers 15 residues. DNA of the CDR3: TGTGCCAGCAGCAAAGATGGTGTAGTTGGAAACACCATATATTTT. Translated: CASSKDGVVGNTIYF.

This clonotype showed up many times. V usage is TRBV10-3 and J usage is TRBJ2-3; 9 bases align to TRBD2. The CDR3 totals 13 residues. Per germline, CDR1 ENHRY and CDR2 SYGVKD. V lost 6 bases, J lost 4 bases, and 2 bases stayed unmatched. CDR3 sequence: CAIRGTSSDTQYF. In DNA, the CDR3 is TGTGCCATCAGAGGGACTAGCTCAGATACGCAGTATTTT.

This clonotype has just a few counts. The CDR3 protein is CSARGDRGVTDTQYF. DNA of the CDR3: TGCAGTGCTAGAGGTGACAGGGGAGTCACAGATACGCAGTATTTT. J is TRBJ2-3 and V is TRBV20-1, with TRBD1 identical over 8 bases. Trimming removed 1 base from V and 2 bases from J; junction bases left unmatched: 5. Germline assignment: CDR1 DFQATT and CDR2 SNEGSKA (reference sequence). The CDR3 sequence is 15 residues long.

The chain couples TRBV5-1 to TRBJ2-7, with 7 bases identical to TRBD2. The CDR3 length is 14 residues. Germline loops: CDR1 SGHRS, CDR2 YFSETQ. J lost 4 bases, V lost 3 bases, and 7 bases had no gene match. The chain's CDR3 is CASSSGGKGYEQYF. The CDR3 DNA is TGCGCCAGCAGCTCGGGGGGAAAGGGATACGAGCAGTACTTC.

This chain connects TRBV6-5 to TRBJ1-6; 7 nucleotides match TRBD1. The CDR3 totals 17 residues. The ends lost 6 bases at V and 7 bases at J; junction bases unmatched: 15. Germline V CDR1 and CDR2: MNHEY, SVGAGI. The DNA for the CDR3 is TGTGCCAGCAGCTCCCCCACAGGGGCCGGGGGGAATTCACCCCTCCACTTT. Its translation is CASSSPTGAGGNSPLHF.

This clonotype has only a few counts. This chain links TRBV2 with TRBJ1-3; D not certain. Germline V gene lookup returns CDR1 SNHLY and CDR2 FYNNEI. V shed 3 bases and J shed 2 bases, with 8 bases lying between them. This CDR3 spans 14 amino acids. In DNA form, the CDR3 reads TGTGCCAGCAGTGAGAGAGTCGCTGGAAACACCATATATTTT. Translation: CASSERVAGNTIYF.

J is TRBJ2-1 and V is TRBV7-9; 9 nucleotides match TRBD2. The CDR3 spans 17 residues. Trimming at V came to 1 base and at J to 4 bases, leaving 8 bases not matched to a gene. Looked up from germline, CDR1 is SEHNR and CDR2 is FQNEAQ (reference sequence). CDR3 bases: TGTGCCAGCAGCTTAGGTAGCGGGGGCCCTCTATACAATGAGCAGTTCTTC. It encodes CASSLGSGGPLYNEQFF.

This clonotype was counted ten times or more. The chain joins TRBV27 to TRBJ2-7; 8 bases map to TRBD2. CDR1 and CDR2 from the germline V gene are MNHEY and SMNVEV (reference sequence). V lost 2 bases, J lost 4 bases, and 13 bases stayed unmatched. The CDR3 has 17 amino acids. The CDR3 protein is CASSLRPQREPTYEQYF. CDR3 coding DNA: TGTGCCAGCAGTTTACGCCCCCAGCGGGAGCCCACTTACGAGCAGTACTTC.

In this sample, this clonotype turned up a few times. This sequence joins TRBV12-5 and TRBJ2-7; D might be TRBD2 (5 bases). The CDR3 runs 14 residues. Germline loops: CDR1 LGHNT, CDR2 FRNRAP. V gave up 1 base and J gave up 3 bases, with 10 bases separating them. Here the CDR3 reads CASGLDGLFYEQYF. The CDR3 DNA is TGTGCTAGTGGTTTGGACGGACTCTTCTACGAGCAGTACTTC. Together with reference TRBV12-5 and TRBJ2-7, the CDR3 gives the full variable domain: DARVTQTPRHKVTEMGQEVTMRCQPILGHNTVFWYRQTMMQGLELLAYFRNRAPLDDSGMPKDRFSAEMPDATLATLKIQPSEPRDSAVYFCASGLDGLFYEQYFGPGTRLTVT.

The chain employs TRBV30 and TRBJ2-3; D tentatively reads TRBD1 or TRBD2 (5 bases each). This CDR3 contains 14 residues. From germline, CDR1 is GTSNPN and CDR2 SVGIG (reference sequence). Trimming took 3 bases from V and 1 from J, leaving 11 bases between them. The CDR3 coding sequence is TGTGCCTGGAGCGGTCTGGGGGGCACAGATACGCAGTATTTT. This gives the protein CAWSGLGGTDTQYF.